These T cell receptor beta chains were read from a single sample in a study of blood T cell repertoires in COVID-19. Assay: immunoSEQ multiplex PCR; the TCRdb copy retains only in-frame clones and omits some. The sample holds around 160,000 clones, 80% to 90% seen once. Sequenced input: peripheral blood. The source of these receptors is a man aged 55 to 70 with acute or convalescent COVID-19. Each CDR3 is given with its conserved first and last residue. Fields, in order: V gene, clone size, J gene, D gene, CDR3 DNA, CDR3 protein. A D gene is named only where the DNA matches it firmly. Clone sizes are given selectively: once, few, many, or a class where the clone is expanded.

V: TRBV30; size: -; J: TRBJ2-3; D: -; DNA: TGTGCCTGGAGTGAGGGGGGGAGCAATCGACCAGATACGCAGTATTTT; CDR3: CAWSEGGSNRPDTQYF
V: TRBV19; size: -; J: TRBJ1-5; D: TRBD1; DNA: TGTGCCAGTAACTACCCGGACAGGGACAATAGCAATCAGCCCCAGCATTTT; CDR3: CASNYPDRDNSNQPQHF
V: TRBV6-6; size: -; J: TRBJ1-6; D: TRBD1; DNA: TGTGCCAGCAGTTACTCGACAGGGATGGGTAATTCACCCCTCCACTTT; CDR3: CASSYSTGMGNSPLHF
V: TRBV5-1; size: few; J: TRBJ1-2; D: -; DNA: TGCGCCAGCAGCTTGGGACAGAACTATGGCTACACCTTC; CDR3: CASSLGQNYGYTF
V: TRBV9; size: -; J: TRBJ2-3; D: TRBD2; DNA: TGTGCCAGCAGCGTAGACAGACTAGCGTCAGATACGCAGTATTTT; CDR3: CASSVDRLASDTQYF
V: TRBV28; size: -; J: TRBJ2-7; D: -; DNA: TGTGCCAGCACCTCCGTAGGCCTCCTAGTCCACGAGCAGTACTTC; CDR3: CASTSVGLLVHEQYF
V: TRBV28; size: -; J: TRBJ1-1; D: TRBD1; DNA: TGTGCCGGGGGACAGGGGAACACTGAAGCTTTCTTT; CDR3: CAGGQGNTEAFF
V: TRBV7-9; size: once; J: TRBJ2-7; D: TRBD2; DNA: TGTGCCAGCAGCTTAGTCAGCGGGAGGTTATACGAGCAGTACTTC; CDR3: CASSLVSGRLYEQYF
V: TRBV4-1; size: -; J: TRBJ2-3; D: TRBD2; DNA: TGCGCCAGCAGCCAGGAAACTAGCGCTACGCAGTATTTT; CDR3: CASSQETSATQYF
V: TRBV7-7; size: -; J: TRBJ2-2; D: -; DNA: TGTGCTAGCAGCCCGAGGAGCGGCCCCGGGGAGCTGTTTTTT; CDR3: CASSPRSGPGELFF
V: TRBV6-5; size: -; J: TRBJ1-1; D: -; DNA: TGTGCCAGCACCCGACAAATGAACACTGAAGCTTTCTTT; CDR3: CASTRQMNTEAFF
V: TRBV6-6; size: -; J: TRBJ1-4; D: -; DNA: TGTGCCAGCAGTTATATTGCAACTAATGAAAAACTGTTTTTT; CDR3: CASSYIATNEKLFF
V: TRBV19; size: -; J: TRBJ1-2; D: -; DNA: TGTGCCAGTAGTATACTGGGGGACAATGGCTACACCTTC; CDR3: CASSILGDNGYTF
V: TRBV5-1; size: -; J: TRBJ2-7; D: TRBD2; DNA: TGCGCCAGCAGCTTGGTCCCTAGCGGGAGGGCCGTCACGATAGCCTACGAGCAGTACTTC; CDR3: CASSLVPSGRAVTIAYEQYF
V: TRBV2; size: few; J: TRBJ1-2; D: -; DNA: TGTGCCAGCACTCCAAACCCCGGGGGGGCTACTTATAACTATGGCTACACCTTC; CDR3: CASTPNPGGATYNYGYTF
V: TRBV5-1; size: -; J: TRBJ2-1; D: TRBD2; DNA: TGCGCCAGCCGGACCGGGACTAGCAGGTGGGATGAGCAGTTCTTC; CDR3: CASRTGTSRWDEQFF
V: TRBV11-2; size: -; J: TRBJ2-7; D: TRBD1; DNA: TGTGCCAGCAGCTTAGATTCTGACAGGGCTGGGGAGCAGTACTTC; CDR3: CASSLDSDRAGEQYF
V: TRBV5-4; size: -; J: TRBJ2-5; D: -; DNA: TGTGCCAGCAGCGTTCGGTACCAAGAGACCCAGTACTTC; CDR3: CASSVRYQETQYF
V: TRBV7-9; size: -; J: TRBJ2-7; D: TRBD2; DNA: TGTGCCAGCAGCGCGGGGGGCGGAGCGGGAGGGGTCTACGAGCAGTACTTC; CDR3: CASSAGGGAGGVYEQYF
V: TRBV28; size: -; J: TRBJ2-3; D: -; DNA: TGTGCCAGCAGTTTGGATAGACTCTTGGATACGCAGTATTTT; CDR3: CASSLDRLLDTQYF
V: TRBV6-5; size: -; J: TRBJ1-4; D: -; DNA: TGTGCCAGCAGTTACCTAGGGGAAGGGTTATGGGAAAAACTGTTTTTT; CDR3: CASSYLGEGLWEKLFF
V: TRBV24-1; size: -; J: TRBJ1-5; D: TRBD1; DNA: TGTGCCACCAGGGGGCAGGGGGCTAAGAGCAATCAGCCCCAGCATTTT; CDR3: CATRGQGAKSNQPQHF